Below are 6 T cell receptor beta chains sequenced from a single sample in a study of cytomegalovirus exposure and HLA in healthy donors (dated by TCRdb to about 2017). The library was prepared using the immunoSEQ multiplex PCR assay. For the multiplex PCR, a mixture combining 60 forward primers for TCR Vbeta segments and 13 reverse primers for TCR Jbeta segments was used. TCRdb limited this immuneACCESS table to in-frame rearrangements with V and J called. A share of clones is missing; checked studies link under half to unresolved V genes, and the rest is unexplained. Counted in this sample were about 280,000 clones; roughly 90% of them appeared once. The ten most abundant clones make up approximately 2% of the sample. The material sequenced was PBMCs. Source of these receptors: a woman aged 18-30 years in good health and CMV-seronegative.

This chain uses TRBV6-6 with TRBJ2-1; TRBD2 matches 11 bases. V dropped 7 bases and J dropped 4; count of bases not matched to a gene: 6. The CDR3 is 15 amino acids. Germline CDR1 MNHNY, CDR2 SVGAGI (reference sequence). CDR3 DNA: TGTGCCAGCACCCAGACTAGCGGGGCGTACAATGAGCAGTTCTTC. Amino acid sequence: CASTQTSGAYNEQFF.

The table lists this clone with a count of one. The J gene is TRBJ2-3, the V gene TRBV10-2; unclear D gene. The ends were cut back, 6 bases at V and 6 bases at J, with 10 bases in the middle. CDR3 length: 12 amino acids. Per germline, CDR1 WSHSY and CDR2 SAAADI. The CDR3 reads CASRPDLDTQYF. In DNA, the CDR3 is TGCGCCAGCAGGCCCGACTTGGATACGCAGTATTTT.

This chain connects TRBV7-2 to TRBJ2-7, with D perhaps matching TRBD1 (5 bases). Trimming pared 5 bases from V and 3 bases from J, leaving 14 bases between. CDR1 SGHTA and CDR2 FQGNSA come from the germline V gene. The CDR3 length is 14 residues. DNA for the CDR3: TGTGCCAGCAGCGCTAGACAGTTACGCTACGAGCAGTACTTC. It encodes CASSARQLRYEQYF.

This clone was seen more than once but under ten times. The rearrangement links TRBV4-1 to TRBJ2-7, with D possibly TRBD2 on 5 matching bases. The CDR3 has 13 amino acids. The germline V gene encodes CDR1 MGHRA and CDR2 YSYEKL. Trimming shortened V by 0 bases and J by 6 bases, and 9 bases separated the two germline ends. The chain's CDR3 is CASSQEFGVEQYF. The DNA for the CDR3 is TGCGCCAGCAGCCAAGAGTTCGGGGTCGAGCAGTACTTC.

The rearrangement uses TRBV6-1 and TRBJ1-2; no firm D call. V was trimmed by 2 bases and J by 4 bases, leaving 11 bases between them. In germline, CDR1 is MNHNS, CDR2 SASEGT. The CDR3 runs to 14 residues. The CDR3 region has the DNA TGTGCCAGCAGTGAACGGCGGCGGTCCTATGGCTACACCTTC. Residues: CASSERRRSYGYTF.

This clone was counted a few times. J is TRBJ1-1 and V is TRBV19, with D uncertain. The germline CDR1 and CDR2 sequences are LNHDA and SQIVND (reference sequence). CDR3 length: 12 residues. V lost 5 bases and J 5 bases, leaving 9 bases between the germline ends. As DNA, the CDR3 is TGTGCCAGTAGTCAGGATGTGACTGAAGCTTTCTTT. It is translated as CASSQDVTEAFF.